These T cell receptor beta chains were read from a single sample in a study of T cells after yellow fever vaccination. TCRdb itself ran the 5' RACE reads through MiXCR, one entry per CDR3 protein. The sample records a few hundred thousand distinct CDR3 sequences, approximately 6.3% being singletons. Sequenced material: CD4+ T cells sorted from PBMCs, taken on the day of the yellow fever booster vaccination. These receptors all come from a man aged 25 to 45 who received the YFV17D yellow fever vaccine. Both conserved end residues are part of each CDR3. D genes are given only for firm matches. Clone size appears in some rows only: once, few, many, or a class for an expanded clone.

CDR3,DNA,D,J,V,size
CSARASEQYF,TGCAGTGCTAGAGCGTCCGAGCAGTACTTC,-,TRBJ2-7,TRBV20-1,few
CASRSSGGGDEQFF,TGTGCCAGCAGATCTAGCGGGGGCGGGGATGAGCAGTTCTTC,TRBD2,TRBJ2-1,TRBV12-3/TRBV12-4,many
CASSLATGRADTQYF,TGTGCCAGCAGCTTGGCCACAGGGAGGGCAGATACGCAGTATTTT,-,TRBJ2-3,TRBV5-5,-
CASSVAGSQETQYF,TGTGCCAGCAGTGTCGCGGGTTCCCAAGAGACCCAGTACTTC,-,TRBJ2-5,TRBV6-1,few
CASSLEDSGRAPRAQYF,TGCGCCAGCAGCCTAGAGGATAGCGGGAGGGCCCCCAGGGCCCAGTACTTC,TRBD2,TRBJ2-5,TRBV4-3,-
CASSKMGQGGQQETQYF,TGTGCCAGCAGCAAAATGGGACAGGGAGGGCAGCAAGAGACCCAGTACTTC,TRBD1,TRBJ2-5,TRBV7-2,-
CASSQVIGGTQYF,TGCGCCAGCAGCCAAGTTATTGGGGGTACGCAGTATTTT,-,TRBJ2-3,TRBV4-3,many
CASTVEGSQYF,TGTGCCAGCACCGTGGAGGGATCGCAGTACTTC,-,TRBJ2-7,TRBV7-2,-
CASSSRGILAGVYEQFF,TGTGCCAGCAGCTCTAGGGGGATTCTAGCGGGAGTCTATGAGCAGTTCTTC,TRBD2,TRBJ2-1,TRBV7-2,many
CSVEAGGGYNEQFF,TGCAGCGTTGAGGCGGGAGGAGGGTACAATGAGCAGTTCTTC,TRBD2,TRBJ2-1,TRBV29-1,few
CASSPRTSGRGAYNEQFF,TGTGCCAGCAGCCCAAGGACTAGCGGGAGAGGGGCCTACAATGAGCAGTTCTTC,TRBD2,TRBJ2-1,TRBV27,few
CASSSAGGGTDTQYF,TGTGCCAGCAGTAGCGCGGGAGGAGGCACAGATACGCAGTATTTT,TRBD2,TRBJ2-3,TRBV6-1,few
CATSTRRLAAQADTGELFF,TGTGCCACCAGCACCCGCCGACTAGCGGCCCAGGCGGACACCGGGGAGCTGTTTTTT,TRBD2,TRBJ2-2,TRBV15,few
CASSLEQGRYNEQFF,TGTGCCAGCAGCTTAGAGCAGGGGAGGTACAATGAGCAGTTCTTC,-,TRBJ2-1,TRBV7-2,few
CACSLDRDRGSDTQYF,TGTGCCTGCAGCTTAGACCGGGACAGGGGCAGCGATACGCAGTATTTT,TRBD1,TRBJ2-3,TRBV7-9,-
CSVATGWGTDTQYF,TGCAGCGTTGCGACAGGGTGGGGCACAGATACGCAGTATTTT,TRBD1,TRBJ2-3,TRBV29-1,many
CSVASRFRDRGSSGVSYEQYF,TGCAGCGTTGCCTCGAGGTTTCGGGACAGGGGCTCTAGCGGGGTTTCCTACGAGCAGTACTTC,-,TRBJ2-7,TRBV29-1,few
CASSLVTGTSGRDQETQYF,TGCGCCAGCAGCTTGGTTACCGGGACTAGCGGGAGGGACCAAGAGACCCAGTACTTC,TRBD2,TRBJ2-5,TRBV5-1,-
CASTRGVYSTDTQYF,TGTGCCAGCACCAGAGGGGTCTACAGCACAGATACGCAGTATTTT,-,TRBJ2-3,TRBV7-2,many
CASSLAAGANTGELFF,TGTGCCAGCAGCTTAGCGGCAGGCGCGAACACCGGGGAGCTGTTTTTT,-,TRBJ2-2,TRBV7-2,many
CALVPSGSYEQYF,TGTGCCCTCGTACCCTCGGGATCTTACGAGCAGTACTTC,-,TRBJ2-7,TRBV30,few
CASSLTGREQYF,TGCGCCAGCAGCTTAACCGGGCGCGAGCAGTACTTC,-,TRBJ2-7,TRBV5-1,few
CASSPTPSSYNEQFF,TGTGCCAGCAGTCCGACCCCGAGCTCCTACAATGAGCAGTTCTTC,-,TRBJ2-1,TRBV12-3/TRBV12-4,few
CSARDPRGTFVEQYF,TGCAGTGCTAGGGACCCCAGGGGGACATTCGTCGAGCAGTACTTC,TRBD1,TRBJ2-7,TRBV20-1,-
CASSLAPPAGASEQYF,TGTGCCAGCAGCTTAGCGCCCCCAGCGGGAGCTTCTGAGCAGTACTTC,TRBD2,TRBJ2-7,TRBV7-9,few
CASRTGIPIQYF,TGTGCCAGTCGGACAGGGATCCCCATTCAGTACTTC,TRBD1,TRBJ2-4,TRBV18,-
CASSQTGTGYNEQFF,TGTGCCAGCAGCCAAACCGGGACAGGCTACAATGAGCAGTTCTTC,TRBD1,TRBJ2-1,TRBV7-2,few
CATSDGGTQYF,TGTGCCACCAGTGACGGGGGGACCCAGTACTTC,-,TRBJ2-5,TRBV24-1,-
CSARLYRGPGMDTQYF,TGCAGTGCTAGACTGTACAGGGGCCCGGGCATGGATACGCAGTATTTT,TRBD1,TRBJ2-3,TRBV20-1,few
CASRPGAGANVLTF,TGTGCCAGCAGACCAGGGGCTGGGGCCAACGTCCTGACTTTC,-,TRBJ2-6,TRBV12-3/TRBV12-4,many
CSARVGGRGEAFF,TGCAGTGCTAGAGTAGGGGGAAGGGGTGAAGCTTTCTTT,-,TRBJ1-1,TRBV20-1,-
CASSSRNTGELCF,TGTGCCAGCAGCTCCAGGAACACCGGGGAGCTGTGTTTT,-,TRBJ2-2,TRBV7-2,-
CASSPDLQSSYEQYF,TGTGCCAGCAGTCCCGATTTACAGAGCTCCTACGAGCAGTACTTC,-,TRBJ2-7,TRBV6-5,many
CASSVVAGEPYEQYF,TGTGCCAGCAGCGTTGTAGCGGGAGAGCCCTACGAGCAGTACTTC,TRBD2,TRBJ2-7,TRBV7-2,-
CSAREGVGAKNIQYF,TGCAGTGCTAGGGAAGGGGTGGGGGCCAAAAACATTCAGTACTTC,-,TRBJ2-4,TRBV20-1,many
CASSVGWDSGTEQFF,TGTGCCAGCAGCGTAGGTTGGGACAGCGGAACTGAGCAGTTCTTC,TRBD1,TRBJ2-1,TRBV9,few
CASSGLAGGPVTGELFF,TGTGCCAGCAGCGGACTAGCGGGAGGGCCGGTCACCGGGGAGCTGTTTTTT,TRBD2,TRBJ2-2,TRBV6-5,-
CGLLSFRDREYSGTGELFF,TGCGGACTGTTGAGCTTCCGGGACAGGGAGTATTCGGGCACCGGGGAGCTGTTTTTT,TRBD1,TRBJ2-2,TRBV29-1,-
CASSERTGANYGYTF,TGTGCCAGCAGCGAACGGACAGGGGCTAACTATGGCTACACCTTC,TRBD1,TRBJ1-2,TRBV7-2,many
CSASDTDTQYF,TGCAGTGCTAGCGACACAGATACGCAGTATTTT,-,TRBJ2-3,TRBV20-1,many
CSAPVAGLRDEQYF,TGCAGTGCCCCTGTGGCAGGGTTAAGAGACGAGCAGTACTTC,-,TRBJ2-7,TRBV20-1,many
CSVLSGQVIPYEQYF,TGCAGCGTCTTATCGGGACAGGTCATCCCCTACGAGCAGTACTTC,TRBD1,TRBJ2-7,TRBV29-1,few
CAIGSESPQETQYF,TGTGCCATCGGGTCGGAGAGTCCCCAAGAGACCCAGTACTTC,-,TRBJ2-5,TRBV10-3,few
CASSLIGEVSPLHF,TGCGCCAGCAGCTTGATAGGGGAAGTGTCACCCCTCCACTTT,-,TRBJ1-6,TRBV5-1,-
CASSDFLGSNQPQHF,TGCGCCAGCAGTGATTTTTTGGGAAGCAATCAGCCCCAGCATTTT,-,TRBJ1-5,TRBV10-2,many
CSARSEGGSPLHF,TGCAGTGCTAGATCGGAGGGGGGTTCACCCCTCCACTTT,-,TRBJ1-6,TRBV20-1,many
CASTVDGPADEKLFF,TGTGCCAGCACCGTAGACGGCCCCGCGGATGAAAAACTGTTTTTT,-,TRBJ1-4,TRBV9,many
CATSVGRAGRGETQYF,TGTGCCACCAGCGTTGGGCGGGCAGGCCGGGGGGAGACCCAGTACTTC,-,TRBJ2-5,TRBV15,few
CASSQERTGGYNEQFF,TGTGCCAGCAGCCAAGAGAGGACAGGGGGATACAATGAGCAGTTCTTC,TRBD1,TRBJ2-1,TRBV3-1,-
CASSLDTGELFF,TGTGCCAGCAGCTTGGACACCGGGGAGCTGTTTTTT,-,TRBJ2-2,TRBV7-3,many
CASSLGAGPPSTF,TGTGCCAGCAGCTTAGGGGCAGGGCCCCCGAGCACCTTC,-,TRBJ1-2,TRBV7-9,many